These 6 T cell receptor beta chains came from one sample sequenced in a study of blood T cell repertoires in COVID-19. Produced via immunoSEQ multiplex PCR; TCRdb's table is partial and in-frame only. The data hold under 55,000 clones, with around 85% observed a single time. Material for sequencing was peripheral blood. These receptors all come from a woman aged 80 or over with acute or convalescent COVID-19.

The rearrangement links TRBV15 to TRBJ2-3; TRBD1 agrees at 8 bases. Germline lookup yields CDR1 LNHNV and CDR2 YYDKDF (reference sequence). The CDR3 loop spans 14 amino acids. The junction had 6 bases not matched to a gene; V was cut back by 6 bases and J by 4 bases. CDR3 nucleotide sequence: TGTGCCACCAGGACTACAGGGGGATCAGATACGCAGTATTTT. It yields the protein CATRTTGGSDTQYF. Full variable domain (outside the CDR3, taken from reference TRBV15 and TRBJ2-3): DAMVIQNPRYQVTQFGKPVTLSCSQTLNHNVMYWYQQKSSQAPKLLFHYYDKDFNNEADTPDNFQSRRPNTSFCFLDIRSPGLGDTAMYLCATRTTGGSDTQYFGPGTRLTVL.

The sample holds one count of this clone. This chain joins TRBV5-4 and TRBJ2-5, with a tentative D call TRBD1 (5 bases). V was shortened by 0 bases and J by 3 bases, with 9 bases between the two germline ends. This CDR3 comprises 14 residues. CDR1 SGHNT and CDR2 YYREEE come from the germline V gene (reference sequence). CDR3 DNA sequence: TGTGCCAGCAGCTTGGCAGGGATCAAAGAGACCCAGTACTTC. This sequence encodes CASSLAGIKETQYF.

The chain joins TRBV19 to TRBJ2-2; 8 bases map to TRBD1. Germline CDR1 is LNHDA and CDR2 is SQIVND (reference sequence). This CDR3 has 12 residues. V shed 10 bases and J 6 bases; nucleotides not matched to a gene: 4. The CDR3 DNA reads TGTGCCACCCGACAGGGGCCCGGGGAGCTGTTTTTT. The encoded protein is CATRQGPGELFF. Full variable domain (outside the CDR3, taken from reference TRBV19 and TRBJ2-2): DGGITQSPKYLFRKEGQNVTLSCEQNLNHDAMYWYRQDPGQGLRLIYYSQIVNDFQKGDIAEGYSVSREKKESFPLTVTSAQKNPTAFYLCATRQGPGELFFGEGSRLTVL.

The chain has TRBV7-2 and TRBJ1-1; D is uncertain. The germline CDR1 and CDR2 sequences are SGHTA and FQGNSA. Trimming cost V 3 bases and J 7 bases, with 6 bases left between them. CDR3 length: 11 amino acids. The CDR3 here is CASSFGREAFF. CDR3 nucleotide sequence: TGTGCCAGCAGCTTTGGGCGTGAAGCTTTCTTT. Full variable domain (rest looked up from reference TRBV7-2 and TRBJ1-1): GAGVSQSPSNKVTEKGKDVELRCDPISGHTALYWYRQSLGQGLEFLIYFQGNSAPDKSGLPSDRFSAERTGGSVSTLTIQRTQQEDSAVYLCASSFGREAFFGQGTRLTVV.

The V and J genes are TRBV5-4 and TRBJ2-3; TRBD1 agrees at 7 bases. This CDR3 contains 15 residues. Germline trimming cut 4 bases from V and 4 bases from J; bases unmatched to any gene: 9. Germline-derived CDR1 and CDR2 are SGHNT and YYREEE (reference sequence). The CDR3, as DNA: TGTGCCAGCAGCCCAGGGGGAGTGCTTCCAGATACGCAGTATTTT. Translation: CASSPGGVLPDTQYF.

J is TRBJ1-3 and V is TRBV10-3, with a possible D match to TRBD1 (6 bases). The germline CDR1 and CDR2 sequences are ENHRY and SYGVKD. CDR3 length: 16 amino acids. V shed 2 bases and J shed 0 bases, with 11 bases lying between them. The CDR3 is CAISEGDTLSGNTIYF. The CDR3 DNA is TGTGCCATCAGTGAGGGGGACACCCTCTCTGGAAACACCATATATTTT.